Below, 11 T cell receptor beta chains from the same sample are listed, as sequenced in a study of T cell responses to AZD1222 COVID-19 vaccine. The assay was immunoSEQ multiplex PCR, and TCRdb's table has in-frame clones only and misses some. The repertoire includes about 140,000 clones, 90% to 95% of them detected once, and around 12% sits in the top ten. The specimen was peripheral blood, collected after recovery from COVID-19. The source of these receptors is an adult who had recovered from COVID-19.

The rearrangement joins TRBV7-2 to TRBJ1-1; maybe TRBD1 (5 bases). Germline V lookup: CDR1 SGHTA, CDR2 FQGNSA. This CDR3 contains 13 residues. Deletions cut 4 bases from V and 10 bases from J, with 16 bases between. The CDR3 DNA is TGTGCCAGCAGCTCGTACAACAGGATACGAGCTTTCTTT. It encodes CASSSYNRIRAFF.

The chain carries TRBV4-1 and TRBJ2-1; D call uncertain. CDR1 MGHRA and CDR2 YSYEKL come from the germline V gene. The CDR3 is 16 amino acids. Trimming took off 2 bases at V and 9 bases at J, with 20 bases between the two ends. The CDR3 region has the DNA TGCGCCAGCAGCCAACTAATTGTGTTTGCGCGTGGTGAGCAGTTCTTC. This translates into CASSQLIVFARGEQFF.

This chain connects TRBV4-1 to TRBJ2-5; D unresolved. The germline V gene encodes CDR1 MGHRA and CDR2 YSYEKL. The CDR3 extends over 19 amino acids. V shed 0 bases and J shed 4 bases, with 24 bases lying between them. The CDR3 protein is CASSQEPPSEFTFPETQYF. The CDR3, as DNA: TGCGCCAGCAGCCAAGAGCCCCCTTCGGAATTCACCTTCCCAGAGACCCAGTACTTC.

The CDR3 coding sequence is TGTGCCAGCAGCACAGTAGCGGGAGAAACCTACGAGCAGTACTTC. Translating it yields CASSTVAGETYEQYF. The rearrangement uses TRBV9 and TRBJ2-7, with 9 bases identical to TRBD2. This CDR3 has 15 residues. CDR1 SGDLS and CDR2 YYNGEE come from the germline V gene. The J segment lost 2 bases and the V segment lost 4 bases, leaving 7 bases of the junction unmatched. Together with reference TRBV9 and TRBJ2-7, the CDR3 gives the full variable domain: DSGVTQTPKHLITATGQRVTLRCSPRSGDLSVYWYQQSLDQGLQFLIQYYNGEERAKGNILERFSAQQFPDLHSELNLSSLELGDSALYFCASSTVAGETYEQYFGPGTRLTVT.

V is TRBV5-6 and J is TRBJ1-2, with TRBD1 as a possible D gene (6 bases). The CDR3 is 15 residues long. Per the germline V gene, CDR1 is SGHDT and CDR2 is YYEEEE. The V end lost 5 bases, the J end lost 4 bases, and 18 bases lay between the germline ends. The CDR3 loop is CASRNRVLGSYGYTF. In DNA, the CDR3 is TGTGCCAGCAGAAACAGGGTCCTCGGGAGCTATGGCTACACCTTC.

This chain links TRBV6-5 with TRBJ2-3; 9 nucleotides agree with TRBD1. Trimming at V came to 7 bases and at J to 6 bases, leaving 8 bases not matched to a gene. The CDR3 has 14 amino acids. The germline CDR1 and CDR2 sequences are MNHEY and SVGAGI. The DNA for the CDR3 is TGTGCCAGCACCCTGGACAGGGGAGTGGATACGCAGTATTTT. Translating it yields CASTLDRGVDTQYF.

This clone was counted only a few times. CDR3 residues: CASSKGLAGEGYNEQFF. The CDR3 nucleotides are TGTGCCAGCAGCAAAGGTCTAGCGGGAGAAGGGTACAATGAGCAGTTCTTC. The V call is TRBV21-1, the J call TRBJ2-1; TRBD2, the D gene given by the table, was not confirmed from the DNA. TRBV21-1 constitutes a pseudogene. This CDR3 comprises 17 residues.

The chain joins TRBV5-4 to TRBJ1-4; tentative D call: TRBD1 (5 bases). The CDR3 extends over 14 amino acids. Germline V CDR1 and CDR2: SGHNT, YYREEE (reference sequence). Trimming left V 3 bases short and J 8 bases short, with 14 bases between. The CDR3 here is CASSSTGLGEKLFF. In DNA, the CDR3 is TGTGCCAGCAGCTCCACGGGACTCGGAGAAAAACTGTTTTTT.

The gene calls are TRBV6-1 and TRBJ1-1; weak D call: TRBD1 (5 bases). The CDR3 covers 18 residues. Looked up from germline, CDR1 is MNHNS and CDR2 is SASEGT. The ends were cut back, 3 bases at V and 5 bases at J, with 25 bases in the middle. The CDR3 DNA is TGTGCCAGCAGTGACCCTCGGAGGGGCCCCGGCGGGGGAACTGAAGCTTTCTTT. Protein product: CASSDPRRGPGGGTEAFF.

The chain uses TRBV13 and TRBJ2-1; TRBD2 agrees at 10 bases. The CDR3 contains 15 residues. The germline V gene has CDR1 PRHDT and CDR2 FYEKMQ (reference sequence). Trimming cost V 4 bases and J 4 bases; bases outside gene matches: 4. CDR3 loop: CASSSGTSVYNEQFF. CDR3 sequence (DNA): TGTGCCAGCAGCTCCGGGACTAGCGTTTACAATGAGCAGTTCTTC.

The chain employs TRBV5-5 and TRBJ1-6; D ambiguous. In germline, CDR1 is SGHKS, CDR2 YYEKEE (reference sequence). The CDR3 is 15 amino acids. Trimming left V 4 bases short and J 4 bases short, with 12 bases between. The CDR3 DNA follows: TGTGCCAGCAGCCCTAGACCCGTTTATAATTCACCCCTCCACTTT. As protein: CASSPRPVYNSPLHF. Looking up the rest from reference TRBV5-5 and TRBJ1-6 gives the full variable domain: DAGVTQSPTHLIKTRGQQVTLRCSPISGHKSVSWYQQVLGQGPQFIFQYYEKEERGRGNFPDRFSARQFPNYSSELNVNALLLGDSALYLCASSPRPVYNSPLHFGNGTRLTVT.